This T cell receptor beta chain stems from a study of T cell repertoires in cytomegalovirus infection. Overall study context: Matching HLA type and CMV infection were both indicated by public TCR beta signatures. Points from the study as a whole: Ex vivo responses were dominated by HLA-C-restricted CMV-specific TCR beta clonotypes. Accumulated public TCR beta family frequency recognized individuals carrying CMV together with the relevant HLA.

V was trimmed by 5 bases and J by 1 base, leaving 12 bases between them. Germline CDR1 LNHNV, CDR2 YYDKDF (reference sequence). CDR3 length equals 16 residues. Each CDR3 protein gets one entry after TCRdb re-called the reads with MiXCR. The sample records around 320,000 distinct CDR3 sequences, more than 8% being singletons. A few counts support this clonotype. The antigen is unknown. The rearrangement joins TRBV15 to TRBJ2-6, with TRBD1 as a possible D gene (5 bases). The sequenced material came from PBMCs. The sequence came from a human donor in good health (CMV status not recorded). Some clones in this sample may be carry-over from other donors' samples. CDR3 DNA sequence: TGTGCCACCAGCTTACACAAGGGGTCTGGGGCCAACGTCCTGACTTTC. Protein sequence: CATSLHKGSGANVLTF.